These 23 T cell receptor beta chains were sequenced from one sample in a study of T cells after yellow fever vaccination. TCRdb re-called the 5' RACE reads with MiXCR, one entry per CDR3 protein. This table has nearly 300,000 distinct CDR3 sequences, under 9% appearing once. The sequences come from CD4+ T cells sorted from PBMCs, collected 5 days after the yellow fever booster vaccination. These receptors originate from a man younger than 35 who received the YFV17D yellow fever vaccine.

This clonotype turned up a few times. The genes are TRBV10-2 and TRBJ2-1; D unclear. Trimming removed 5 bases at V and 5 bases at J, with 10 bases between. Germline-derived CDR1 and CDR2 are WSHSY and SAAADI. The CDR3 has 13 amino acids. The CDR3 region has the DNA TGCGCCAGCAGTTTAATCCGGGACAATGAGCAGTTCTTC. This codes for CASSLIRDNEQFF.

The chain joins TRBV7-2 to TRBJ2-3, with 11 nucleotides matching TRBD2. V was pared by 3 bases and J by 8 bases, with 13 bases of the junction left unmatched. The V gene's germline CDR1 is SGHTA and CDR2 FQGNSA. The CDR3 runs to 17 residues. The CDR3 DNA reads TGTGCCAGCAGCTTGTTAGCGGGGGGGCGGGGCTTCGGTACGCAGTATTTT. This codes for CASSLLAGGRGFGTQYF.

The chain uses TRBV7-9 and TRBJ2-1; D remains ambiguous. Per the germline V gene, CDR1 is SEHNR and CDR2 is FQNEAQ (reference sequence). V gave up 5 bases and J gave up 4 bases, with 9 bases separating them. CDR3 length equals 13 residues. CDR3 coding DNA: TGTGCCAGCAGCACCGGTGGGTACAATGAGCAGTTCTTC. Translating it yields CASSTGGYNEQFF.

This chain connects TRBV4-2 to TRBJ2-3; tentative D call: TRBD2 (6 bases). The germline V and J ends were trimmed by 4 bases and 6 bases, with 14 bases remaining between them. This CDR3 spans 14 amino acids. Germline loops: CDR1 LGHNA, CDR2 YNFKEQ. The CDR3 here is CASSPGGTRDTQYF. The CDR3 DNA reads TGTGCCAGCAGCCCTGGAGGGACCCGCGATACGCAGTATTTT.

The J gene is TRBJ1-1, the V gene TRBV20-1; D is perhaps TRBD1 (5 bases). The germline CDR1 and CDR2 sequences are DFQATT and SNEGSKA (reference sequence). The V end lost 0 bases, the J end lost 1 base, and 12 bases lay between the germline ends. CDR3 length equals 15 residues. The CDR3 region is CSARDPGRANTEAFF. CDR3 coding DNA: TGCAGTGCTAGAGATCCCGGCAGGGCGAACACTGAAGCTTTCTTT.

This clonotype was found a few times. CDR3 bases: TGTGCCAGCAGCTTACGGGGTATTGAGGAGACCCAGTACTTC. Its translation: CASSLRGIEETQYF. The chain is built from TRBV7-2 and TRBJ2-5; D perhaps matches TRBD2 (5 bases). The V and J ends lost 2 bases and 5 bases respectively, with 12 bases between them. Germline lookup yields CDR1 SGHTA and CDR2 FQGNSA. This CDR3 is 14 amino acids long.

The chain couples TRBV5-1 to TRBJ1-1; D is unresolved. The V and J ends lost 5 bases and 0 bases respectively, with 8 bases between them. Looked up from germline, CDR1 is SGHRS and CDR2 is YFSETQ. This CDR3 region has 13 residues. The CDR3 DNA sequence: TGCGCCAGCAGAGGGCTCCTGAACACTGAAGCTTTCTTT. Its translation: CASRGLLNTEAFF.

The sample holds a few counts of this clonotype. The chain links TRBV10-3 to TRBJ1-1; 8 nucleotides line up with TRBD1. CDR1 and CDR2 from the germline V gene are ENHRY and SYGVKD. The CDR3 consists of 13 residues. V gave up 6 bases and J gave up 5 bases; unmatched junction bases: 5. CDR3 residues: CAISTGGWTEAFF. The CDR3 DNA follows: TGTGCCATCAGCACAGGGGGGTGGACTGAAGCTTTCTTT.

This clonotype was detected a few times. The CDR3: CASSAQGHDTGELFF. CDR3 DNA sequence: TGTGCCAGCAGCGCTCAGGGACACGACACCGGGGAGCTGTTTTTT. J is TRBJ2-2 and V is TRBV9, with D tentatively TRBD1 (6 bases). CDR1 is SGDLS and CDR2 is YYNGEE in the germline V gene. V was shortened by 3 bases and J by 3 bases, with 12 bases between the two germline ends. The CDR3 is made up of 15 amino acids.

V gene TRBV19 combines with J gene TRBJ2-1, with D perhaps TRBD2 (6 bases). With 6 bases removed from V and 8 bases from J, the gap between germline ends came to 23 bases. Per germline, CDR1 LNHDA and CDR2 SQIVND (reference sequence). This CDR3 has 16 amino acids. DNA for the CDR3: TGTGCCAGTAGGGGACTCGGGCCACCGCTTGCGGATGAGCAGTTCTTC. Translated: CASRGLGPPLADEQFF.

The CDR3: CSAPLWGGLRETQYF. CDR3 DNA: TGCAGTGCCCCTCTCTGGGGGGGGCTCCGGGAGACCCAGTACTTC. The chain employs TRBV20-1 and TRBJ2-5; TRBD2 is a possible D gene (7 bases). V lost 6 bases and J 5 bases, leaving 22 bases between the germline ends. The germline V gene has CDR1 DFQATT and CDR2 SNEGSKA (reference sequence). The CDR3 has 15 residues.

This clonotype was recorded at least ten times. The chain links TRBV11-2 to TRBJ2-3; D not certain. The CDR3 covers 13 residues. V lost 1 base, J lost 2 bases, and 4 bases lay in between. Germline V gives CDR1 SGHAT, CDR2 FQNNGV. Here the CDR3 DNA reads TGTGCCAGCAGCTTAGGGGCCACAGATACGCAGTATTTT. Its protein product is CASSLGATDTQYF.

With respect to this clonotype: A much larger clone is a single base away; this may be a read error. The V call is TRBV20-1, the J call TRBJ2-1, with TRBD2 identical over 12 bases. CDR1 and CDR2 from the germline V gene are DFQATT and SNEGSKA (reference sequence). CDR3 length: 17 amino acids. CDR3 protein: CSATTSGGPLSYTEQFF. The CDR3 nucleotides are TGCAGTGCCACAACTAGCGGGGGGCCCCTCTCCTACACTGAGCAGTTCTTC.

Only a few counts were recorded for this clonotype. The J gene is TRBJ2-3, the V gene TRBV12-5; D may be TRBD2 (5 bases). The CDR3 totals 12 residues. Trimming shortened V by 4 bases and J by 4 bases, and 6 bases separated the two germline ends. Germline CDR1 LGHNT, CDR2 FRNRAP. The CDR3 sequence: CASGSEADTQYF. CDR3 nucleotide sequence: TGTGCTAGTGGTTCGGAGGCAGATACGCAGTATTTT.

There are many counts of this clonotype. The J gene is TRBJ2-1, the V gene TRBV10-3; D unresolved. V shed 3 bases and J shed 8 bases, with 8 bases lying between them. Germline V lookup: CDR1 ENHRY, CDR2 SYGVKD. The CDR3 runs to 12 residues. Written as DNA, the CDR3 is TGTGCCATCAGTGAATTGGGCGATGAGCAGTTCTTC. Its protein is CAISELGDEQFF.

The chain carries TRBV5-4 and TRBJ2-5; D tentatively reads TRBD1 or TRBD2 (6 bases each). Germline CDR1 reads SGHNT; CDR2 reads YYREEE (reference sequence). CDR3 size: 16 residues. The germline V and J ends were trimmed by 0 bases and 5 bases, with 17 bases remaining between them. The CDR3 is CASSLARGAGRETQYF. The CDR3 nucleotides are TGTGCCAGCAGCTTGGCGAGGGGGGCGGGCCGGGAGACCCAGTACTTC.

This sequence joins TRBV7-9 and TRBJ1-1; perhaps TRBD1 as D (5 bases). Trimming took off 5 bases at V and 4 bases at J, with 11 bases between the two ends. This CDR3 region has 13 residues. From germline, CDR1 is SEHNR and CDR2 FQNEAQ (reference sequence). Written as DNA, the CDR3 is TGTGCCAGCAGCGACTTGGGGCGCACTGAAGCTTTCTTT. It specifies CASSDLGRTEAFF.

The chain combines TRBV3-1 with TRBJ1-5; D uncertain. CDR1 is LGHDT, CDR2 YNNKEL, per germline (reference sequence). This CDR3 contains 14 residues. V lost 3 bases and J lost 6, with 12 bases in between. CDR3 region: CASSQGTAAQPQHF. In nucleotides, the CDR3 is TGTGCCAGCAGCCAGGGAACGGCGGCTCAGCCCCAGCATTTT.

The gene calls are TRBV5-1 and TRBJ1-2; D is undetermined. The germline V gene encodes CDR1 SGHRS and CDR2 YFSETQ. This CDR3 has 14 amino acids. V dropped 6 bases and J dropped 5 bases, with 17 bases sitting between them. CDR3 loop: CASTDGGSGYGYTF. The DNA for the CDR3 is TGCGCCAGCACCGATGGTGGTAGTGGTTATGGCTACACCTTC. Full variable domain (outside the CDR3, taken from reference TRBV5-1 and TRBJ1-2): KAGVTQTPRYLIKTRGQQVTLSCSPISGHRSVSWYQQTPGQGLQFLFEYFSETQRNKGNFPGRFSGRQFSNSRSEMNVSTLELGDSALYLCASTDGGSGYGYTFGSGTRLTVV.

The J gene is TRBJ2-3, the V gene TRBV4-3; D is undetermined. The CDR3 loop spans 14 amino acids. V was pared by 0 bases and J by 2 bases, with 6 bases between. In germline, CDR1 is LGHNA, CDR2 YSLEER. CDR3: CASSQDPFTDTQYF. The CDR3 DNA is TGCGCCAGCAGCCAAGACCCCTTCACAGATACGCAGTATTTT.

J is TRBJ1-2 and V is TRBV2, with D unclear. Germline CDR1 SNHLY, CDR2 FYNNEI. Trimming took off 1 base at V and 0 bases at J, with 9 bases between the two ends. CDR3 length: 15 amino acids. CDR3 region: CASSEGPRPNYGYTF. In DNA form, the CDR3 reads TGTGCCAGCAGTGAAGGGCCAAGACCTAACTATGGCTACACCTTC.

This clonotype was seen ten or more times. The chain employs TRBV7-2 and TRBJ1-6; D remains ambiguous. The CDR3 consists of 14 residues. The V gene's germline CDR1 is SGHTA and CDR2 FQGNSA. The V end was cut by 1 base, the J end by 6 bases, with 7 bases between. The CDR3 bases are TGTGCCAGCAGCTTAGGAACAATTAATTCACCCCTCCACTTT. Its translation is CASSLGTINSPLHF. The full variable domain, its missing parts supplied by reference TRBV7-2 and TRBJ1-6, is GAGVSQSPSNKVTEKGKDVELRCDPISGHTALYWYRQSLGQGLEFLIYFQGNSAPDKSGLPSDRFSAERTGGSVSTLTIQRTQQEDSAVYLCASSLGTINSPLHFGNGTRLTVT.

This clonotype came up a few times. This chain connects TRBV9 to TRBJ1-2; TRBD1 matches at 7 bases. The germline V gene has CDR1 SGDLS and CDR2 YYNGEE. V lost 0 bases, J lost 3 bases, and 2 bases stayed unmatched. The CDR3 has 14 amino acids. The DNA of the CDR3 is TGTGCCAGCAGCGTAGGCGGGACAGACTATGGCTACACCTTC. Translating it yields CASSVGGTDYGYTF.